The clone carrying this T cell receptor beta chain showed up just a few times. The entry originates in a study of human T cells and chemical hapten exposure. Turning to the study itself: The sensitizing agent was 2% DPC, placed on approximately 2 cm by approximately 2 cm of upper inner arm skin. The patients were mostly female; they had alopecia areata, totalis or universalis. Small pooled library volume differences mainly caused per-sample TCR yield variation.

Germline values: CDR1 SGDLS, CDR2 YYNGEE. The CDR3 extends over 13 amino acids. Trimming stripped 4 bases from V and 7 bases from J, with 15 bases between. This sample's time point: patch test 1, 2 weeks after DPC sensitization. The treatment here: therapeutic diphenylcyclopropenone sensitization with weekly scalp DPC. MiXCR, applied by TCRdb to the RACE reads, yields one record per CDR3 protein. The data show about 57,000 distinct CDR3 sequences, 9.3% seen once. Sequenced here: whole blood, sampled in connection with sensitization to the hapten diphenylcyclopropenone (DPC). The V call is TRBV9, the J call TRBJ2-7; D perhaps matches TRBD2 (6 bases). This clonotype was sampled from a woman aged 40 to 49 with alopecia areata. Some clones in this sample may be carry-over from other donors' samples. This CDR3 reads CASSTVGGKEQYF. In nucleotides, the CDR3 is TGTGCCAGCAGCACCGTCGGGGGAAAAGAGCAGTACTTC.